Listed here are 9 T cell receptor beta chains from one sample, sequenced in a study of cytomegalovirus exposure and HLA in healthy donors. Vbeta (60) and Jbeta (13) primers were used in the PCR. Using immunoSEQ multiplex PCR, the repertoire was profiled, and TCRdb retains in-frame clones only, with some absent. Of a few hundred thousand clones in the sample, about 74% were seen once. Sequencing was carried out using PBMCs. The receptors derive from a man aged 40-50 years in good health and CMV-seronegative.

The V call is TRBV7-6, the J call TRBJ2-5; 7 bases are a match to TRBD1. CDR1 is SGHVS and CDR2 is FNYEAQ in the germline V gene. The CDR3 runs to 12 residues. V was pared by 3 bases and J by 8 bases, with 3 bases of the junction left unmatched. CDR3 bases: TGTGCCAGCAGCTTTGACAGGGATACCCAGTACTTC. Encoded protein: CASSFDRDTQYF.

This chain connects TRBV5-4 to TRBJ2-1; 7 bases align to TRBD1. The V gene end was trimmed by 2 bases and the J gene end by 7 bases; junction bases not matched to a gene: 9. The CDR3 length is 15 residues. CDR1 is SGHNT and CDR2 is YYREEE in the germline V gene (reference sequence). CDR3 sequence (DNA): TGTGCCAGCAGCTTAAGACAGGGAACGGGGAATGAGCAGTTCTTC. Its protein is CASSLRQGTGNEQFF.

This rearrangement joins TRBV5-5 to TRBJ1-1, with D unclear. With 4 bases removed from V and 0 bases from J, the gap between germline ends came to 16 bases. The CDR3 spans 16 residues. Germline CDR1 is SGHKS and CDR2 is YYEKEE (reference sequence). CDR3 sequence: CASSPPPTGMNTEAFF. The CDR3 DNA is TGTGCCAGCAGCCCACCCCCTACCGGGATGAACACTGAAGCTTTCTTT.

The V and J genes are TRBV7-2 and TRBJ1-3; D possibly corresponds to TRBD1 (6 bases). Looked up from germline, CDR1 is SGHTA and CDR2 is FQGNSA. CDR3 length equals 14 residues. V was cut by 6 bases and J by 3 bases, with 12 bases left in between. The CDR3 nucleotides read TGTGCCAGCAGGTTTACAGGGAGTGGAAACACCATATATTTT. This sequence encodes CASRFTGSGNTIYF.

A remark on this clone: The junction departs from the called germline gene at one end, perhaps through a read error. J is TRBJ1-1 and V is TRBV7-9; 7 bases line up with TRBD1. This CDR3 is built from 15 residues. CDR1 is SEHNR and CDR2 is FQNEAQ in the germline V gene (reference sequence). The CDR3 sequence: CSSSPGRTGNTEAFF. Written as DNA, the CDR3 is TGTTCCAGCAGCCCAGGGCGGACAGGGAACACTGAAGCTTTCTTT. The variable domain in full, with the rest retrieved from reference TRBV7-9 and TRBJ1-1, is DTGVSQNPRHKITKRGQNVTFRCDPISEHNRLYWYRQTLGQGPEFLTYFQNEAQLEKSRLLSDRFSAERPKGSFSTLEIQRTEQGDSAMYLCSSSPGRTGNTEAFFGQGTRLTVV.

V usage is TRBV6-1 and J usage is TRBJ1-2; TRBD1 agrees at 7 bases. Looked up from germline, CDR1 is MNHNS and CDR2 is SASEGT. Trimming cost V 4 bases and J 6 bases; bases outside gene matches: 2. This CDR3 is built from 12 residues. The chain's CDR3 is CASSVRGDGYTF. The CDR3 DNA reads as TGTGCCAGCAGTGTCAGGGGGGATGGCTACACCTTC.

In this sample, this clone turned up a few times. The chain has TRBV30 and TRBJ2-2; tentative D call: TRBD1 (6 bases). CDR3 length: 14 amino acids. V dropped 8 bases and J dropped 3 bases, with 16 bases sitting between them. Germline V gene lookup returns CDR1 GTSNPN and CDR2 SVGIG (reference sequence). CDR3 sequence: CASQTGLHTGELFF. The CDR3 DNA is TGTGCCAGCCAGACAGGACTCCACACCGGGGAGCTGTTTTTT.

This rearrangement joins TRBV7-8 to TRBJ2-3; the D is unclear. This CDR3 has 15 residues. The V end lost 2 bases, the J end lost 6 bases, and 15 bases lay between the germline ends. Germline CDR1 reads SGHVS; CDR2 reads FQNEAQ. CDR3 region: CASSLKRNFKDTQYF. CDR3 coding DNA: TGTGCCAGCAGCTTAAAGAGGAATTTTAAGGATACGCAGTATTTT.

The chain links TRBV7-2 to TRBJ2-1; 11 nucleotides align to TRBD2. This CDR3 is 14 amino acids long. CDR1 is SGHTA, CDR2 FQGNSA, per germline. J lost 2 bases, V lost 6 bases, and 0 bases had no gene match. CDR3 coding DNA: TGTGCCAGCAGGACTAGCGGGGCCTACAATGAGCAGTTCTTC. As protein: CASRTSGAYNEQFF.